These 17 T cell receptor beta chains were all obtained from the same sample, sequenced in a study of beta chain features in type 1 diabetes. Expressed TCRB transcripts got sequenced, as all isolated RNA was reverse transcribed. Profiled with immunoSEQ multiplex PCR; TCRdb holds only in-frame clones, not every one. Among around 500,000 clones, about an eighth were seen once, and the ten largest hold approximately 0.05%. Sequenced material: naive CD4+ T cells from blood. All receptors come from a woman aged 18-29 years in good health.

This sequence joins TRBV7-9 and TRBJ1-4, with no clear D. CDR3 size: 12 residues. Germline CDR1 SEHNR, CDR2 FQNEAQ (reference sequence). With 1 base removed from V and 8 bases from J, the gap between germline ends came to 5 bases. CDR3 sequence reads: CASSLGPEKLFF. Written as DNA, the CDR3 is TGTGCCAGCAGCTTAGGCCCAGAAAAACTGTTTTTT.

The chain links TRBV5-6 to TRBJ1-3; D remains ambiguous. Trimming took 2 bases from V and 0 from J, leaving 12 bases between them. The CDR3 extends over 16 amino acids. CDR1 and CDR2 (germline): SGHDT, YYEEEE. The CDR3 region has the DNA TGTGCCAGCAGCTTCGGTCCAGGCTACTCTGGAAACACCATATATTTT. Translating it yields CASSFGPGYSGNTIYF.

As for this clone: Distinct nucleotide sequences in the sample also encode this CDR3. The V gene is TRBV29-1, the J gene TRBJ2-3; possibly TRBD1 for D (6 bases). CDR1 and CDR2 from the germline V gene are SQVTM and ANQGSEA. Trimming left V 6 bases short and J 0 bases short, with 10 bases between. The CDR3 length is 13 residues. DNA of the CDR3: TGCAGCGTCGAGACAGGAAGCACAGATACGCAGTATTTT. Protein product: CSVETGSTDTQYF.

Here the CDR3 DNA reads TGCGCCAGCAGCCAAGAAATGATAGGCCTCGGGACCCAGTACTTC. Its translation: CASSQEMIGLGTQYF. This rearrangement joins TRBV4-1 to TRBJ2-5; no clear D gene. CDR3 length: 15 amino acids. With 0 bases removed from V and 7 bases from J, the gap between germline ends came to 15 bases. Germline lookup yields CDR1 MGHRA and CDR2 YSYEKL.

In its sample, this clone was seen a few times. This chain joins TRBV29-1 and TRBJ1-1; D gene uncertain. This CDR3 has 15 amino acids. Looked up from germline, CDR1 is SQVTM and CDR2 is ANQGSEA. Trimming took off 4 bases at V and 1 base at J, with 16 bases between the two ends. CDR3 loop: CSVVVMGGSNTEAFF. CDR3 bases: TGCAGCGTTGTGGTGATGGGAGGCTCGAACACTGAAGCTTTCTTT.

The chain employs TRBV15 and TRBJ2-7; D uncertain. Germline V CDR1 and CDR2: LNHNV, YYDKDF (reference sequence). There are 20 residues in the CDR3. Trimming left V 0 bases short and J 3 bases short, with 27 bases between. The CDR3 is CATSRDLHGGPIAHLYEQYF. The CDR3 DNA follows: TGTGCCACCAGCAGAGATTTACATGGTGGACCCATCGCACATCTCTACGAGCAGTACTTC.

Only a few counts were recorded for this clone. The chain has TRBV18 and TRBJ2-5; maybe TRBD1 (6 bases). CDR1 and CDR2 (germline): KGHSH, LQKENI. V dropped 3 bases and J dropped 3 bases, with 11 bases sitting between them. The CDR3 loop spans 14 amino acids. CDR3 loop: CASSPRQAEETQYF. The CDR3 nucleotides read TGTGCCAGCTCACCGAGACAGGCGGAAGAGACCCAGTACTTC.

The genes are TRBV2 and TRBJ2-6, with a tentative D call TRBD2 (6 bases). The CDR3 totals 15 residues. In germline, CDR1 is SNHLY, CDR2 FYNNEI. Trimming shortened V by 10 bases and J by 0 bases, and 13 bases separated the two germline ends. In nucleotides, the CDR3 is TGTGCCAACGGAGGGGCAAGCTCTGGGGCCAACGTCCTGACTTTC. Its translation is CANGGASSGANVLTF.

The V and J genes are TRBV18 and TRBJ1-1; TRBD1 matches 7 bases. There are 12 residues in the CDR3. Looked up from germline, CDR1 is KGHSH and CDR2 is LQKENI. Trimming removed 5 bases from V and 12 bases from J; junction bases left unmatched: 9. This CDR3 is CASSSTGDWSFF. CDR3 nucleotide sequence: TGTGCCAGCTCATCCACAGGGGATTGGTCTTTCTTT.

This chain joins TRBV7-2 and TRBJ1-4; D ambiguous. This CDR3 has 13 amino acids. Germline CDR1 and CDR2: SGHTA and FQGNSA. The V end lost 4 bases, the J end lost 8 bases, and 11 bases lay between the germline ends. The CDR3 DNA sequence: TGTGCCAGCAGCTACATTCGTGAGGAAAAACTGTTTTTT. Translation gives CASSYIREEKLFF.

The sample holds a few counts of this clone. This chain connects TRBV7-9 to TRBJ2-1; D gene unclear. Germline V gives CDR1 SEHNR, CDR2 FQNEAQ (reference sequence). The CDR3 totals 13 residues. Trimming pared 4 bases from V and 9 bases from J, leaving 13 bases between. The CDR3 sequence: CASSSQLNGEQFF. In DNA, the CDR3 is TGTGCCAGCAGCTCACAGTTGAACGGTGAGCAGTTCTTC. The full variable domain, with the rest looked up from reference TRBV7-9 and TRBJ2-1, is DTGVSQNPRHKITKRGQNVTFRCDPISEHNRLYWYRQTLGQGPEFLTYFQNEAQLEKSRLLSDRFSAERPKGSFSTLEIQRTEQGDSAMYLCASSSQLNGEQFFGPGTRLTVL.

V usage is TRBV6-5 and J usage is TRBJ2-5, with 7 positions matching TRBD1. The CDR3 has 14 residues. The J segment lost 0 bases and the V segment lost 8 bases, leaving 6 bases of the junction unmatched. In germline, CDR1 is MNHEY, CDR2 SVGAGI. The CDR3 DNA follows: TGTGCCAGCTCGGGACAGCCGTACCAAGAGACCCAGTACTTC. Protein sequence: CASSGQPYQETQYF.

Only a few counts were recorded for this clone. The rearrangement joins TRBV28 to TRBJ1-1, with D unresolved. CDR1 is MDHEN, CDR2 SYDVKM, per germline. The CDR3 length is 12 residues. The V end lost 6 bases, the J end lost 7 bases, and 12 bases lay between the germline ends. CDR3 sequence: CASSSLPGEAFF. The CDR3 bases are TGTGCCAGCAGCTCCTTACCCGGTGAAGCTTTCTTT.

This clone was detected a few times. The chain recombines TRBV13 with TRBJ2-2; 7 bases are a match to TRBD1. The germline CDR1 and CDR2 sequences are PRHDT and FYEKMQ (reference sequence). V was pared by 5 bases and J by 1 base, with 13 bases of the junction left unmatched. The CDR3 loop spans 18 amino acids. The DNA of the CDR3 is TGTGCCAGCAGCGCGCAGAAATTACAGGGGCGGAACACCGGGGAGCTGTTTTTT. Its translation: CASSAQKLQGRNTGELFF.

This clone was counted between two and nine times. V is TRBV4-1 and J is TRBJ2-7; D call uncertain. In germline, CDR1 is MGHRA, CDR2 YSYEKL. Trimming pared 0 bases from V and 3 bases from J, leaving 9 bases between. The CDR3 sequence is 14 residues long. The CDR3 sequence: CASSQERVIYEQYV. The CDR3 DNA reads as TGCGCCAGCAGCCAAGAAAGGGTTATCTACGAGCAGTACGTC.

The table lists this clone with a few counts. This chain links TRBV2 with TRBJ2-7; 7 positions agree with TRBD1. The J segment lost 5 bases and the V segment lost 6 bases, leaving 4 bases of the junction unmatched. The CDR3 sequence is 12 residues long. Germline CDR1 and CDR2: SNHLY and FYNNEI. The CDR3 loop is CASRQTGHEQYV. CDR3 in DNA: TGTGCCAGCAGGCAGACAGGGCACGAGCAGTACGTC.

The rearrangement uses TRBV15 and TRBJ1-2; 7 bases agree with TRBD1. CDR1 is LNHNV, CDR2 YYDKDF, per germline (reference sequence). The CDR3 covers 14 residues. After removal of 5 bases from V and 2 bases from J, the junction contained 5 bases not matched to a gene. The DNA of the CDR3 is TGTGCCACCAGCCCCCGACAGGGAAACTATGGCTACACCTTC. Residues: CATSPRQGNYGYTF. The full variable domain, rest sourced from reference TRBV15 and TRBJ1-2, is DAMVIQNPRYQVTQFGKPVTLSCSQTLNHNVMYWYQQKSSQAPKLLFHYYDKDFNNEADTPDNFQSRRPNTSFCFLDIRSPGLGDTAMYLCATSPRQGNYGYTFGSGTRLTVV.